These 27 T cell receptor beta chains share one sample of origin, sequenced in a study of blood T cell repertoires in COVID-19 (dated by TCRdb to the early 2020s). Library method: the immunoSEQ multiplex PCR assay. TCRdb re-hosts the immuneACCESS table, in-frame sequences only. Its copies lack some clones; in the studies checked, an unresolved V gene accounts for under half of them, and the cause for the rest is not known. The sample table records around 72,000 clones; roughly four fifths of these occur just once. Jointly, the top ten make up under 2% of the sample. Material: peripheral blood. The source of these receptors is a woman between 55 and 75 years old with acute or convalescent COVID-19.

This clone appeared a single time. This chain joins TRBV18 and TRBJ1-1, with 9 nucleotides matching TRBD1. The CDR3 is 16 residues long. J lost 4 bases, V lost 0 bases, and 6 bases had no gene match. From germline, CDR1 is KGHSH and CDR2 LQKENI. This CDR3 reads CASSPPSGQGITEAFF. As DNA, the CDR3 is TGTGCCAGCTCACCACCCTCCGGACAGGGGATCACTGAAGCTTTCTTT.

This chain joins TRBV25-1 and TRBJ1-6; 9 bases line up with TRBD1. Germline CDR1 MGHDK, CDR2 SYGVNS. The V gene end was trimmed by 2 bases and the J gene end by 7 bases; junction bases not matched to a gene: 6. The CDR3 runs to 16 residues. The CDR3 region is CASSERRGTGNSPLHF. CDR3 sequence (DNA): TGTGCCAGCAGTGAAAGGAGGGGGACAGGGAATTCACCCCTCCACTTT.

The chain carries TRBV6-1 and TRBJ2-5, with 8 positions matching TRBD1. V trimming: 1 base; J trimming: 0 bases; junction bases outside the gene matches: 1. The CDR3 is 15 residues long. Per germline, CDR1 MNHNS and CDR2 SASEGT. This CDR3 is CASSEGRGHQETQYF. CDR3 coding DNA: TGTGCCAGCAGTGAAGGCAGGGGGCACCAAGAGACCCAGTACTTC.

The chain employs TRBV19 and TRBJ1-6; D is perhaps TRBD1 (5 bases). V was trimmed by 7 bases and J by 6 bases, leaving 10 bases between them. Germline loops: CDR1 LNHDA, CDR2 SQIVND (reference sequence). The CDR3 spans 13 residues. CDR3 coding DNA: TGTGCCAGTACGGGGACTTTTAATTCACCCCTCCACTTT. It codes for CASTGTFNSPLHF.

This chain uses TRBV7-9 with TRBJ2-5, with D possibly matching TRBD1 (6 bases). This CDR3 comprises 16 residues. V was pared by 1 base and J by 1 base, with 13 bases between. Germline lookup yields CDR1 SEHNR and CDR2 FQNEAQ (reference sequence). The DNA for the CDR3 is TGTGCCAGCAGCTTAGAACAGGGTAGTTTCCAAGAGACCCAGTACTTC. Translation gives CASSLEQGSFQETQYF.

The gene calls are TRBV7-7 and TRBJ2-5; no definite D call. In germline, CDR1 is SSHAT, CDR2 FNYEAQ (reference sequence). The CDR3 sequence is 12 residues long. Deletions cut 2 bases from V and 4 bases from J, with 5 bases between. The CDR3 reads CASSLPGETQYF. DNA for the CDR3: TGTGCCAGCAGCTTACCGGGAGAGACCCAGTACTTC.

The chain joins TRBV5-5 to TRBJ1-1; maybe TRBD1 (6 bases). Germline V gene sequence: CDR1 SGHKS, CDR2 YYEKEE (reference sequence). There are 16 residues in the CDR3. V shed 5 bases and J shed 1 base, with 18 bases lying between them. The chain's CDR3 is CASSNARDKKNTEAFF. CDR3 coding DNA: TGTGCCAGCAGTAATGCTAGGGACAAAAAGAACACTGAAGCTTTCTTT.

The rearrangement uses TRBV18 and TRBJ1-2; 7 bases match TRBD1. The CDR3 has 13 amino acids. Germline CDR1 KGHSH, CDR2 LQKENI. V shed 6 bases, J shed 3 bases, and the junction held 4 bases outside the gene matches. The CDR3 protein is CASSPQGDYGYTF. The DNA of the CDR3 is TGTGCCAGCTCCCCCCAGGGGGACTATGGCTACACCTTC.

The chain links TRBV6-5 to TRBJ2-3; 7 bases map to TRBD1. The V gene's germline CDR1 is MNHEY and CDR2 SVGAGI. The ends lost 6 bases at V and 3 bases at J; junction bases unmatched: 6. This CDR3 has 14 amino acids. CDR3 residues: CASSRQGQTDTQYF. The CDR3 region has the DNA TGTGCCAGCAGCCGACAGGGACAAACAGATACGCAGTATTTT.

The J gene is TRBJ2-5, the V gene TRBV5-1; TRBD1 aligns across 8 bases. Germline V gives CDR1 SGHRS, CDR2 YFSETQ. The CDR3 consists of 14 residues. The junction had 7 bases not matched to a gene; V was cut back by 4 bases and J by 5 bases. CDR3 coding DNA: TGCGCCAGCAGCGAACAGGGGGGCCGGGAGACCCAGTACTTC. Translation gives CASSEQGGRETQYF.

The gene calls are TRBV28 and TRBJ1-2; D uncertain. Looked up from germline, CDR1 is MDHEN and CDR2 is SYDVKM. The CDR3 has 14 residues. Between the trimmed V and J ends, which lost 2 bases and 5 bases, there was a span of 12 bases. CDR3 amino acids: CASSLERASYGYTF. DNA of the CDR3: TGTGCCAGCAGTTTAGAGCGCGCATCTTATGGCTACACCTTC.

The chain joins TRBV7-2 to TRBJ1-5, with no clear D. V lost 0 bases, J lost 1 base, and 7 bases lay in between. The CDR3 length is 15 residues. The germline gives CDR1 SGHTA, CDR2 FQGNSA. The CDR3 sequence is CASSLAEGSNQPQHF. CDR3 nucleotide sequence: TGTGCCAGCAGCTTAGCCGAGGGAAGCAATCAGCCCCAGCATTTT.

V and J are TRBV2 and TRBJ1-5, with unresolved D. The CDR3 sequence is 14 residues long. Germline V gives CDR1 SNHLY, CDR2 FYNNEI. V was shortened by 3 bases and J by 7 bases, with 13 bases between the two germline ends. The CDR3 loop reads CASSERALGQPQHF. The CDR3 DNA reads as TGTGCCAGCAGTGAGCGGGCCCTGGGGCAGCCCCAGCATTTT.

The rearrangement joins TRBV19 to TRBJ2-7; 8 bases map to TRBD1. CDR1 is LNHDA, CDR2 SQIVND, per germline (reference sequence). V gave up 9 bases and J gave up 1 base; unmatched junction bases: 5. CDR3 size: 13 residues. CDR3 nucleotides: TGTGCCAGCCGGACAGGGAATTCCTACGAGCAGTACTTC. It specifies CASRTGNSYEQYF. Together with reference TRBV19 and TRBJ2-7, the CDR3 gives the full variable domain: DGGITQSPKYLFRKEGQNVTLSCEQNLNHDAMYWYRQDPGQGLRLIYYSQIVNDFQKGDIAEGYSVSREKKESFPLTVTSAQKNPTAFYLCASRTGNSYEQYFGPGTRLTVT.

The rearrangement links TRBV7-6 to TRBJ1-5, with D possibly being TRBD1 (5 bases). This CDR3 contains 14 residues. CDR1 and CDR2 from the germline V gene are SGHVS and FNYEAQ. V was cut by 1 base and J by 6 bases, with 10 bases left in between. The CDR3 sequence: CASSLGGATQPQHF. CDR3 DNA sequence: TGTGCCAGCAGCTTAGGTGGGGCCACTCAGCCCCAGCATTTT.

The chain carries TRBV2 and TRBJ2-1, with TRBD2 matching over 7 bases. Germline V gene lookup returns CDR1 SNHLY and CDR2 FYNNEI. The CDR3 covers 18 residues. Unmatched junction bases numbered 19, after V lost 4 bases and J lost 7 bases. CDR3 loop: CASSGLRRLALRVNEQFF. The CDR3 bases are TGTGCCAGCAGTGGCCTTCGTCGACTAGCACTGAGGGTAAATGAGCAGTTCTTC.

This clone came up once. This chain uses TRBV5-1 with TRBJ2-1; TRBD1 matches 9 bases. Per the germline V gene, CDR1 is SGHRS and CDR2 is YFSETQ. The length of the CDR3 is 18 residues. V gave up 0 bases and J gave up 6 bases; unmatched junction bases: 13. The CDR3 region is CASSLGTGVDWGFNEQFF. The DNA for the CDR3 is TGCGCCAGCAGCTTGGGGACAGGGGTGGATTGGGGTTTCAATGAGCAGTTCTTC.

The CDR3 DNA is TGCAGCGTTGAAGATTGGTTCGAGCGCGGTGACACTGAAGCTTTCTTT. Translated: CSVEDWFERGDTEAFF. The chain carries TRBV29-1 and TRBJ1-1; D remains ambiguous. The CDR3 is 16 residues long. V was clipped by 0 bases and J by 3 bases, with 17 bases between them. The germline V gene has CDR1 SQVTM and CDR2 ANQGSEA.

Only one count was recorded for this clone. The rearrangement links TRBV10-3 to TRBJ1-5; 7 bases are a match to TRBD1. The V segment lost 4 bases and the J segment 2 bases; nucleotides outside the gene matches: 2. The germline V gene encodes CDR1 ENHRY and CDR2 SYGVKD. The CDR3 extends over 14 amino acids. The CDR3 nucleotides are TGTGCCATCAGTGCAACAGGGGGCAATCAGCCCCAGCATTTT. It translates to CAISATGGNQPQHF.

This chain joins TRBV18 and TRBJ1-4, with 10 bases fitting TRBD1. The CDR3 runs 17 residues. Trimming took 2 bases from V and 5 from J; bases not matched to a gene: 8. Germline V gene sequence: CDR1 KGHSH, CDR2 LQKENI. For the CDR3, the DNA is TGTGCCAGCTCACCATTCGTGACAGGGGGCCTAAATGAAAAACTGTTTTTT. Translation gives CASSPFVTGGLNEKLFF.

CDR3 coding DNA: TGTGCCAGCAGTTACTCGAAAGGGGGGGCTAATGAAAAACTGTTTTTT. It yields the protein CASSYSKGGANEKLFF. The rearrangement links TRBV6-5 to TRBJ1-4, with a tentative D call TRBD1 (6 bases). Germline-derived CDR1 and CDR2 are MNHEY and SVGAGI. The length of the CDR3 is 16 residues. Trimming cost V 0 bases and J 3 bases, with 11 bases left between them.

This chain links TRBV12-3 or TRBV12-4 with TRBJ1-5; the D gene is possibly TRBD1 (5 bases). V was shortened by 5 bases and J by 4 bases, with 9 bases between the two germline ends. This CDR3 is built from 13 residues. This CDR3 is CASSKGENQPQHF. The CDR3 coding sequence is TGTGCCAGCAGTAAAGGGGAAAATCAGCCCCAGCATTTT.

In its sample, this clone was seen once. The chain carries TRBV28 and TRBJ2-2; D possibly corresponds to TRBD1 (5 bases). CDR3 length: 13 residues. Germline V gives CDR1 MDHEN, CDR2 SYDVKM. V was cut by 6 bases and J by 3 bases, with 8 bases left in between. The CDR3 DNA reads TGTGCCAGCAGGTCGACAGACACCGGGGAGCTGTTTTTT. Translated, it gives CASRSTDTGELFF.

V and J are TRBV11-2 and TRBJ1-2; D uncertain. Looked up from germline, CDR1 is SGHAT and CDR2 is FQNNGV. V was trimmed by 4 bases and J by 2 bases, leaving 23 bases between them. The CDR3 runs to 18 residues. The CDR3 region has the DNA TGTGCCAGCAGCTCCATTAGGGAGAGAGCCCTTATAAACTATGGCTACACCTTC. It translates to CASSSIRERALINYGYTF.

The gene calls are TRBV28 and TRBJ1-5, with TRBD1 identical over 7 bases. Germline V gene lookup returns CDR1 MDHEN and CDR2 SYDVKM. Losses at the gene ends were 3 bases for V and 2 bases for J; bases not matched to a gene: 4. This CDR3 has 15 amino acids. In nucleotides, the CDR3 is TGTGCCAGCAGTTTTGTAACAGGGGGCAATCAGCCCCAGCATTTT. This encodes CASSFVTGGNQPQHF.

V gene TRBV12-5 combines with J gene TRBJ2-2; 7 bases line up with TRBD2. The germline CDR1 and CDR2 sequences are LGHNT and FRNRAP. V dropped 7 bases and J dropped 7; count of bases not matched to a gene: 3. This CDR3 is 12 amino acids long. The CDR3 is CASARGVGELFF. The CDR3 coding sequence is TGTGCTAGTGCCCGGGGGGTCGGGGAGCTGTTTTTT.

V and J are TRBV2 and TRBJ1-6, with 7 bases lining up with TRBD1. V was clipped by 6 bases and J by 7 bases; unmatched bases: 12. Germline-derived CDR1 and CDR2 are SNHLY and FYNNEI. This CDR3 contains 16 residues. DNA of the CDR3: TGTGCCAGCAGAAAAGGGGGGACAGCTGTAAATTCACCCCTCCACTTT. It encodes CASRKGGTAVNSPLHF. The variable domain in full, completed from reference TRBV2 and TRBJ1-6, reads EPEVTQTPSHQVTQMGQEVILRCVPISNHLYFYWYRQILGQKVEFLVSFYNNEISEKSEIFDDQFSVERPDGSNFTLKIRSTKLEDSAMYFCASRKGGTAVNSPLHFGNGTRLTVT.